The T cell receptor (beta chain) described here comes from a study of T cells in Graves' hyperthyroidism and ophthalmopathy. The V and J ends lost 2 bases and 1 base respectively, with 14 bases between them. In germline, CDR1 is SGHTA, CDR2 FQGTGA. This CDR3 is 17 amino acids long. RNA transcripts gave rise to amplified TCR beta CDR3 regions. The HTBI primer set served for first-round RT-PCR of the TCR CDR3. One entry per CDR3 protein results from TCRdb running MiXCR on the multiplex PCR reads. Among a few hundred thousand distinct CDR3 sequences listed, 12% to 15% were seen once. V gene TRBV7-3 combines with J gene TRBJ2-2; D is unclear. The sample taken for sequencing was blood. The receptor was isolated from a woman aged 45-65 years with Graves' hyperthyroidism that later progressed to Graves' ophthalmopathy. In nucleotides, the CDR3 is TGTGCCAGCAGCTTAGGTGTTTATAGCCAGAACACCGGGGAGCTGTTTTTT. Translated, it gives CASSLGVYSQNTGELFF.